This T cell receptor beta chain was profiled in a study of technical replicates of blood from a handful of donors. Clones were sequenced by immunoSEQ multiplex PCR, and TCRdb holds only the in-frame ones, with some missing. The sample has 80,000 to 95,000 clones, 96% seen once. The sequencing sample was made of T cells isolated from PBMCs. This receptor was taken from a human donor in good health.

CDR3 region: CASSLARLLYGYTF. The CDR3 DNA is TGTGCCAGCAGCTTGGCCAGGCTCCTTTATGGCTACACCTTC. The V and J genes are TRBV5-6 and TRBJ1-2; D is ambiguous. This CDR3 is built from 14 residues. Germline CDR1 SGHDT, CDR2 YYEEEE. The ends were cut back, 0 bases at V and 5 bases at J, with 11 bases in the middle.